This TCR beta chain was captured by sequencing in a study of T-cell reconstitution after alpha-beta-depleted transplantation in children. Researchers prepared the TCRbeta library using unique molecular identifiers, the study reports. MiXCR, applied by TCRdb to the PCR reads, yields one record per CDR3 protein. The sample holds around 78,000 distinct CDR3 sequences, roughly an eighth seen once. This clonotype has a handful of counts. Trimming removed 5 bases from V and 4 bases from J; junction bases left unmatched: 7. CDR3 size: 14 residues. Per the germline V gene, CDR1 is MNHEY and CDR2 is SVGEGT. The clonotype comes from a male patient aged 2 to 9 who had a stem cell transplant for acute lymphoblastic leukemia, so the T cells may come from the graft donor. Specimen: PBMCs, mostly from graft donor cells, collected 180 days after TCRalphabeta/CD19-depleted stem cell transplant. The chain has TRBV6-2 or TRBV6-3 and TRBJ2-7; 8 positions match TRBD1. CDR3 in amino acids: CASSLTGGRYEQYF. The CDR3 DNA is TGTGCCAGCAGTCTTACAGGGGGACGATACGAGCAGTACTTC.